This passage covers 21 T cell receptor beta chains from one sample sequenced in a study of blood T cells in healthy people across ages. Then a second PCR, running about 6 to 11 cycles, was carried out with a sample-barcoded 5' primer and a J-beta primer mix. MiXCR, run by TCRdb on the 5' RACE reads, gives a single entry per CDR3 protein. The repertoire holds over 750,000 distinct CDR3 sequences, with approximately 25% as singletons. These same data were also listed under a study on T cells of mothers and their children.

The sequencing sample was made of blood. These TCRs come from a boy aged 5-17 years in good health.

The chain carries TRBV29-1 and TRBJ2-5; D remains ambiguous. With the DNA end fitting TRBJ2-1 better, the J assignment may be wrong. Germline-derived CDR1 and CDR2 are SQVTM and ANQGSEA. The CDR3 runs 10 residues. The CDR3 region has the DNA TGCAGCGTTGAAGGGGATGAGCAGTTCTTC. The encoded protein is CSVEGDEQFF.

V gene TRBV20-1 combines with J gene TRBJ1-5; TRBD1 matches at 10 bases. The V gene's germline CDR1 is DFQATT and CDR2 SNEGSKA (reference sequence). The CDR3 has 17 amino acids. V was pared by 2 bases and J by 0 bases, with 7 bases of the junction left unmatched. The CDR3 coding sequence is TGCAGTGCTAGACCCGGGACAGGGGTGGTTAGCAATCAGCCCCAGCATTTT. As protein: CSARPGTGVVSNQPQHF.

This clonotype was detected a few times. This chain connects TRBV13 to TRBJ2-5; TRBD2 might be the D (6 bases). The V end was cut by 7 bases, the J end by 1 base, with 13 bases between. The CDR3 has 14 amino acids. CDR1 and CDR2 (germline): PRHDT, FYEKMQ (reference sequence). Written as DNA, the CDR3 is TGTGCCAGCAACAGGCGGGAACTCCAAGAGACCCAGTACTTC. Translation gives CASNRRELQETQYF.

This clonotype was found a few times. The V and J genes are TRBV6-6 and TRBJ2-5; D is unresolved. The germline V gene has CDR1 MNHNY and CDR2 SVGAGI (reference sequence). V dropped 3 bases and J dropped 3 bases, with 8 bases sitting between them. The length of the CDR3 is 13 residues. CDR3 sequence reads: CASSYSKEETQYF. In DNA form, the CDR3 reads TGTGCCAGCAGTTATAGCAAGGAAGAGACCCAGTACTTC.

The chain has TRBV6-1 and TRBJ1-1, with D hard to call. Germline lookup yields CDR1 MNHNS and CDR2 SASEGT. The CDR3 covers 14 residues. V lost 2 bases and J lost 4, with 11 bases in between. The CDR3 sequence is CASSERPAVTEAFF. CDR3 DNA sequence: TGTGCCAGCAGTGAACGGCCGGCAGTCACTGAAGCTTTCTTT.

CDR3 region: CAIREGGQGNEQYF. CDR3 in DNA: TGTGCCATCAGAGAGGGAGGACAGGGGAACGAGCAGTACTTC. This chain links TRBV10-3 with TRBJ2-5, with 9 bases aligning to TRBD1. The assigned J gene may be wrong: the sequence end matches TRBJ2-7 better. The germline CDR1 and CDR2 sequences are ENHRY and SYGVKD. The CDR3 contains 14 residues.

Only a few counts were recorded for this clonotype. One junction end does not reproduce the germline sequence, and a read error may be involved. This rearrangement joins TRBV7-8 to TRBJ1-6; D may be TRBD1 (5 bases). CDR3 size: 15 residues. Per the germline V gene, CDR1 is SGHVS and CDR2 is FQNEAQ. The CDR3 coding sequence is TGTGCCAGCAGCTTAGCGGGGGTAGAGGATTCACCCCTCCGCTTT. This sequence encodes CASSLAGVEDSPLRF.

This clonotype was seen a handful of times. The V and J genes are TRBV5-4 and TRBJ2-2; 9 bases fit TRBD2. From germline, CDR1 is SGHNT and CDR2 YYREEE (reference sequence). Trimming took 0 bases from V and 4 from J; bases not matched to a gene: 4. The CDR3 is 16 residues long. CDR3 protein: CASSLDAGGLTGELFF. As DNA, the CDR3 is TGTGCCAGCAGCTTGGACGCGGGAGGGCTCACCGGGGAGCTGTTTTTT.

This chain links TRBV12-5 with TRBJ2-1; possible D gene TRBD1, 6 bases. V was shortened by 6 bases and J by 5 bases, with 23 bases between the two germline ends. The CDR3 is 17 residues long. Germline V gene data show CDR1 as LGHNT and CDR2 as FRNRAP. For the CDR3, the DNA is TGTGCTAGTGGACCACGCATACAGGGAAAAACCGACAATGAGCAGTTCTTC. It encodes CASGPRIQGKTDNEQFF. Full variable domain (remainder filled in from reference TRBV12-5 and TRBJ2-1): DARVTQTPRHKVTEMGQEVTMRCQPILGHNTVFWYRQTMMQGLELLAYFRNRAPLDDSGMPKDRFSAEMPDATLATLKIQPSEPRDSAVYFCASGPRIQGKTDNEQFFGPGTRLTVL.

This clonotype appeared a few times. The V and J genes are TRBV2 and TRBJ1-6, with 9 bases aligning to TRBD1. J lost 7 bases, V lost 4 bases, and 2 bases had no gene match. Germline CDR1 and CDR2: SNHLY and FYNNEI. This CDR3 is built from 14 residues. As DNA, the CDR3 is TGTGCCAGCAGTGGGGGGACAGGGAATTCACCCCTCCACTTT. This gives the protein CASSGGTGNSPLHF.

The chain links TRBV29-1 to TRBJ1-1; D gene uncertain. The length of the CDR3 is 13 residues. Per germline, CDR1 SQVTM and CDR2 ANQGSEA. V was clipped by 4 bases and J by 1 base, with 10 bases between them. The CDR3, as DNA: TGCAGCGTTGTGGCCAGAGAGAACACTGAAGCTTTCTTT. This encodes CSVVARENTEAFF.

The V call is TRBV3-1, the J call TRBJ2-5, with a tentative D call TRBD2 (6 bases). CDR1 and CDR2 from the germline V gene are LGHDT and YNNKEL (reference sequence). Deletions cut 2 bases from V and 5 bases from J, with 18 bases between. CDR3 size: 16 residues. The CDR3 reads CASSQFLAGEDETQYF. The CDR3 DNA sequence: TGTGCCAGCAGCCAATTTCTAGCCGGGGAGGACGAGACCCAGTACTTC.

The J gene is TRBJ1-2, the V gene TRBV4-2; D might be TRBD1 (6 bases). V was trimmed by 0 bases and J by 4 bases, leaving 15 bases between them. The CDR3 sequence is 16 residues long. The germline V gene encodes CDR1 LGHNA and CDR2 YNFKEQ. The CDR3 DNA is TGTGCCAGCAGCCAAGACCAGGGGCAGGCTAGCTATGGCTACACCTTC. This sequence encodes CASSQDQGQASYGYTF.

The sample holds a few counts of this clonotype. In DNA form, the CDR3 reads TGCGCCAGCAGCTTCCGACTAGCGGGAGGGCCGCCAGATACGCAGTATTTT. This codes for CASSFRLAGGPPDTQYF. The rearrangement links TRBV5-1 to TRBJ2-3; TRBD2 agrees at 14 bases. This CDR3 contains 17 residues. The V gene's germline CDR1 is SGHRS and CDR2 YFSETQ. The trim removed 2 bases at V and 4 bases at J, leaving 6 bases unmatched. Complete variable domain (other parts from reference TRBV5-1 and TRBJ2-3): KAGVTQTPRYLIKTRGQQVTLSCSPISGHRSVSWYQQTPGQGLQFLFEYFSETQRNKGNFPGRFSGRQFSNSRSEMNVSTLELGDSALYLCASSFRLAGGPPDTQYFGPGTRLTVL.

The chain employs TRBV14 and TRBJ2-5, with D possibly matching TRBD2 (6 bases). Matching the DNA end better, TRBJ2-7 makes the J call doubtful. The CDR3 consists of 14 residues. Germline CDR1 is SGHDN and CDR2 is FVKESK. CDR3 nucleotide sequence: TGTGCCAGCAGCCAAGCGGGACTCCTCTACGAGCAGTACTTC. Translated: CASSQAGLLYEQYF.

The J gene is TRBJ1-1, the V gene TRBV7-9, with TRBD1 matching over 8 bases. After removal of 4 bases from V and 7 bases from J, the junction contained 17 bases not matched to a gene. This CDR3 is 17 amino acids long. Germline CDR1 and CDR2: SEHNR and FQNEAQ (reference sequence). The CDR3 sequence: CASSSGMGQGAHNEAFF. The CDR3 DNA is TGTGCCAGCAGCTCAGGGATGGGGCAGGGGGCACATAATGAAGCTTTCTTT.

This clonotype has just a few counts. The rearrangement uses TRBV7-9 and TRBJ1-2; D is undetermined. Deletions cut 1 base from V and 5 bases from J, with 11 bases between. Germline values: CDR1 SEHNR, CDR2 FQNEAQ (reference sequence). The CDR3 runs 14 residues. CDR3: CASSLVDPAYGYTF. CDR3 coding DNA: TGTGCCAGCAGCTTAGTAGATCCGGCATATGGCTACACCTTC.

There are a few counts of this clonotype. The chain joins TRBV27 to TRBJ2-6, with D tentatively TRBD2 (5 bases). Between the trimmed V and J ends, which lost 1 base and 0 bases, there was a span of 7 bases. This CDR3 is built from 16 residues. Germline CDR1 MNHEY, CDR2 SMNVEV (reference sequence). DNA for the CDR3: TGTGCCAGCAGTTTATACGGGGACTCTGGGGCCAACGTCCTGACTTTC. It translates to CASSLYGDSGANVLTF.

The chain carries TRBV2 and TRBJ2-1, with 8 bases aligning to TRBD2. J lost 3 bases, V lost 7 bases, and 8 bases had no gene match. Germline V gene data show CDR1 as SNHLY and CDR2 as FYNNEI. The CDR3 consists of 15 residues. CDR3 coding DNA: TGTGCCAGCACAGGCGGAGCGGGGGACTACAATGAGCAGTTCTTC. Translating it yields CASTGGAGDYNEQFF.

The rearrangement joins TRBV6-1 to TRBJ2-1, with 11 bases identical to TRBD2. V dropped 7 bases and J dropped 15; count of bases not matched to a gene: 14. There are 14 residues in the CDR3. In germline, CDR1 is MNHNS, CDR2 SASEGT. CDR3 coding DNA: TGTGCCAGCACCAGCCTAGCGGGAGGCCCGCCCCTGTTCTTC. Protein: CASTSLAGGPPLFF.

The rearrangement links TRBV29-1 to TRBJ2-5, with 8 bases identical to TRBD1. Near its end, the DNA agrees better with TRBJ2-7, so the J call may be wrong. Germline V gene data show CDR1 as SQVTM and CDR2 as ANQGSEA. The CDR3 spans 12 residues. The CDR3 spells CSVVRGLYEQYF. Here the CDR3 DNA reads TGCAGCGTTGTCAGGGGGCTCTACGAGCAGTACTTC.